This T cell receptor beta chain was identified during a study of shared clonotypes between healthy human individuals. Libraries were prepared by immunoSEQ multiplex PCR; TCRdb keeps only in-frame clonotypes and omits some of them. The table has about 610,000 clones, almost 97% seen once. CDR3 length equals 19 residues. This clone has just one count. The chain combines TRBV21-1 with TRBJ1-5; the table assigns TRBD1, which was not confirmed against the DNA. TRBV21-1 is flagged as a pseudogene. This clonotype was obtained from a woman aged 25 to 39 in good health. The sample taken for sequencing was naive CD4+ T cells sorted from blood. Subset noted: CD45RA+ positively selected. The CDR3 loop is CASRQAKRTGECFRQPQHF. In DNA form, the CDR3 reads TGTGCCAGCAGGCAAGCAAAAAGGACAGGGGAATGTTTCCGTCAGCCCCAGCATTTT.